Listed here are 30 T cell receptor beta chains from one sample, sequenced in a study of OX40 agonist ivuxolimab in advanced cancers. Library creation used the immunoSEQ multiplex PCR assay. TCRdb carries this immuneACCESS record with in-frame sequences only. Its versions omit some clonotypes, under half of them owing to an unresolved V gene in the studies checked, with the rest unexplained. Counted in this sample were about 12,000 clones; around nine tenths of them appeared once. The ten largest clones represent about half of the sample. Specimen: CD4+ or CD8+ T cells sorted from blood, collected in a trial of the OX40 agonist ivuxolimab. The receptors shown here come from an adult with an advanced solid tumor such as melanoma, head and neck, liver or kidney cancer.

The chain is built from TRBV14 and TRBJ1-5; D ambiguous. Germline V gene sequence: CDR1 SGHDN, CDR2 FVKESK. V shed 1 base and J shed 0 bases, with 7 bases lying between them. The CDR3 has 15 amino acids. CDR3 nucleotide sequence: TGTGCCAGCAGCCAAGCAGTGAATAGCAATCAGCCCCAGCATTTT. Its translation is CASSQAVNSNQPQHF.

CDR3 protein: CASSSSLGAGTSSYEQYF. DNA of the CDR3: TGTGCCAGCAGTTCCTCCCTGGGGGCCGGGACATCCTCCTACGAGCAGTACTTC. The chain combines TRBV7-9 with TRBJ2-7; D possibly corresponds to TRBD1 (6 bases). This CDR3 is 18 amino acids long. Germline V gives CDR1 SEHNR, CDR2 FQNEAQ (reference sequence). V was cut by 6 bases and J by 0 bases, with 24 bases left in between.

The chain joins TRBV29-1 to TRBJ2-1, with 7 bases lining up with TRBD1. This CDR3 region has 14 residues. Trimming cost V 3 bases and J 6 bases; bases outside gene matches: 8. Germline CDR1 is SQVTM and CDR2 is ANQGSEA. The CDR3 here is CSVDTTGIGNEQFF. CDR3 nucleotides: TGCAGCGTTGATACGACAGGGATTGGCAATGAGCAGTTCTTC.

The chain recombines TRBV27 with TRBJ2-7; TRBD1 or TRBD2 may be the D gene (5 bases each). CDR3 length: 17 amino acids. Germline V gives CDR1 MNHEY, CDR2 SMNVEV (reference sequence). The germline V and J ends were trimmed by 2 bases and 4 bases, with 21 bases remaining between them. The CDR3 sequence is CASSLARGARGYYEQYF. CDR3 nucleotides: TGTGCCAGCAGTTTAGCGAGAGGTGCGAGGGGTTATTACGAGCAGTACTTC.

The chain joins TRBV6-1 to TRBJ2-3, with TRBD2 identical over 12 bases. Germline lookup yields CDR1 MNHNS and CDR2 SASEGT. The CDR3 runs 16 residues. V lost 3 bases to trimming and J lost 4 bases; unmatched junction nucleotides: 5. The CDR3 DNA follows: TGTGCCAGCAGTGACAGGGCTAGCGGGAGGGCAGATACGCAGTATTTT. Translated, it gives CASSDRASGRADTQYF.

The CDR3 loop is CASSTVNTEAFF. The DNA of the CDR3 is TGTGCCAGCAGTACTGTGAACACTGAAGCTTTCTTT. The chain has TRBV6-5 and TRBJ1-1; D gene ambiguous. Trimming cost V 5 bases and J 0 bases, with 4 bases left between them. Per the germline V gene, CDR1 is MNHEY and CDR2 is SVGAGI. The CDR3 covers 12 residues.

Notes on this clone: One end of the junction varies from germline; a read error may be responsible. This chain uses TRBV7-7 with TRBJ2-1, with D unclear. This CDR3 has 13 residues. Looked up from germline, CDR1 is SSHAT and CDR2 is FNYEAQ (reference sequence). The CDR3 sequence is CASSPGIGNEQFF. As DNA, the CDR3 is TGTGCTAGCAGCCCGGGCATAGGCAATGAGCAGTTCTTC.

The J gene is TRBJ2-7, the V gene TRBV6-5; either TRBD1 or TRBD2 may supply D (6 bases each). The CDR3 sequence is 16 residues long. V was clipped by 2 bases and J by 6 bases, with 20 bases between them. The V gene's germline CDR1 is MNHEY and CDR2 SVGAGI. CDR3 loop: CASSYLGGGPLGEQYF. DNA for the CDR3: TGTGCCAGCAGTTACCTTGGAGGGGGGCCCCTCGGCGAGCAGTACTTC.

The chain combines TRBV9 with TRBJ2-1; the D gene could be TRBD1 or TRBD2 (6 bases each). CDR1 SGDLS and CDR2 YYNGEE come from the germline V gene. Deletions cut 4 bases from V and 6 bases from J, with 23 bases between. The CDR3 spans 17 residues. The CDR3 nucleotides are TGTGCCAGCAGCACACTCCAGGGGCCGGCTAGCGCCAATGAGCAGTTCTTC. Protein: CASSTLQGPASANEQFF. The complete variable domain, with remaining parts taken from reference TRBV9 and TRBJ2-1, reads DSGVTQTPKHLITATGQRVTLRCSPRSGDLSVYWYQQSLDQGLQFLIQYYNGEERAKGNILERFSAQQFPDLHSELNLSSLELGDSALYFCASSTLQGPASANEQFFGPGTRLTVL.

CDR3 in DNA: TGCGCCAGCAGCGCCGGTCTGAACACTGAAGCTTTCTTT. This translates into CASSAGLNTEAFF. This chain uses TRBV4-1 with TRBJ1-1; D not certain. V gave up 5 bases and J gave up 0 bases, with 7 bases separating them. The V gene's germline CDR1 is MGHRA and CDR2 YSYEKL. The CDR3 runs to 13 residues.

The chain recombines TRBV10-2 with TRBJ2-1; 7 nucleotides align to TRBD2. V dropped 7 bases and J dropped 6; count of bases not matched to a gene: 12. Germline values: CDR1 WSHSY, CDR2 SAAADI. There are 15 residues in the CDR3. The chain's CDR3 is CASNSPFGGGNEQFF. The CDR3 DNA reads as TGCGCCAGCAATTCCCCATTTGGCGGGGGCAATGAGCAGTTCTTC.

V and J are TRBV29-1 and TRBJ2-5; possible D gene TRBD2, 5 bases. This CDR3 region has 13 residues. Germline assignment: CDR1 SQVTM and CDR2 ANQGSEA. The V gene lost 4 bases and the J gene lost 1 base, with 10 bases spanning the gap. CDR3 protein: CSVADWPQETQYF. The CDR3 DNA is TGCAGCGTTGCGGACTGGCCCCAAGAGACCCAGTACTTC. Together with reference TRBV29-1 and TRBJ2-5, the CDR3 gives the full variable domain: SAVISQKPSRDICQRGTSLTIQCQVDSQVTMMFWYRQQPGQSLTLIATANQGSEATYESGFVIDKFPISRPNLTFSTLTVSNMSPEDSSIYLCSVADWPQETQYFGPGTRLLVL.

CDR3: CASSRLVRTYEQYF. The CDR3 DNA is TGTGCCAGCAGCCGGCTAGTCAGGACCTACGAGCAGTACTTC. The chain links TRBV7-8 to TRBJ2-7, with no clear D. The CDR3 loop spans 14 amino acids. Trimming took 5 bases from V and 2 from J, leaving 13 bases between them. The germline V gene encodes CDR1 SGHVS and CDR2 FQNEAQ.

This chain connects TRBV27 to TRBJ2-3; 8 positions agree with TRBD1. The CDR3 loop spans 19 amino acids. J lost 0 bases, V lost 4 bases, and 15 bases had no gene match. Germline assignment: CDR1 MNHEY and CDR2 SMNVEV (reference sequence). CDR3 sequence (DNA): TGTGCCAGCAGTTCCCTTCCCGGGACAGGTCCCCCTAGCACAGATACGCAGTATTTT. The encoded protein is CASSSLPGTGPPSTDTQYF.

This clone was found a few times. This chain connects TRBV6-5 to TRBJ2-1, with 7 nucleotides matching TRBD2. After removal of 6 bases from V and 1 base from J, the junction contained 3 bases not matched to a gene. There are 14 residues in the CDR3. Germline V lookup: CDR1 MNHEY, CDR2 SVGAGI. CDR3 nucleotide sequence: TGTGCCAGCAGCCAGCGGGAATCCTACAATGAGCAGTTCTTC. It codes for CASSQRESYNEQFF.

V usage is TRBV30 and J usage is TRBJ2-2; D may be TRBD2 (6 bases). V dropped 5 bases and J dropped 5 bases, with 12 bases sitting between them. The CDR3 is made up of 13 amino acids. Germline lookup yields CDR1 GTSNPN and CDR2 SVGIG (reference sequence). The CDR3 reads CAWWRAATGELFF. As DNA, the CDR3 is TGTGCCTGGTGGAGGGCTGCGACCGGGGAGCTGTTTTTT.

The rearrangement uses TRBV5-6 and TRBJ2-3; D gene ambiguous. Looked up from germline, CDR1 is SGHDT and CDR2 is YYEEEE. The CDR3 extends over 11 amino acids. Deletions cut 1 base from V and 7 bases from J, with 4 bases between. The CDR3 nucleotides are TGTGCCAGCAGCTTGATGAATACGCAGTATTTT. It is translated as CASSLMNTQYF.

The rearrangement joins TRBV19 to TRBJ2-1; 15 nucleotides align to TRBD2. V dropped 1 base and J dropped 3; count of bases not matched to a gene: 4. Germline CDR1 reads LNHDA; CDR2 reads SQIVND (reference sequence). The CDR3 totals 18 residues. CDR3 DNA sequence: TGTGCCAGTAGTATAGGGACTAGCGGGAGGGCATTCTACAATGAGCAGTTCTTC. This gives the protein CASSIGTSGRAFYNEQFF.

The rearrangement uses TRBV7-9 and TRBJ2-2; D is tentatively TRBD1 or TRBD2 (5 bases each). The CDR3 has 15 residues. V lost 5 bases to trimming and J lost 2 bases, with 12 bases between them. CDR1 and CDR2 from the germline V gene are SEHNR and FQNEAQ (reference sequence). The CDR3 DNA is TGTGCCAGCAGCCCGACCTGGGACAACACCGGGGAGCTGTTTTTT. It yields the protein CASSPTWDNTGELFF.

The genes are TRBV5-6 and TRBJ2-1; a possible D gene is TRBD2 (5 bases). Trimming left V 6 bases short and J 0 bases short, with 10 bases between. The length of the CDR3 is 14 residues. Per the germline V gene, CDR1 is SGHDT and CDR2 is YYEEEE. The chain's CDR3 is CASKMGSSYNEQFF. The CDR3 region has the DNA TGTGCCAGCAAAATGGGGAGCTCCTACAATGAGCAGTTCTTC. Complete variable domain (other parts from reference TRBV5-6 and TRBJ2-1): DAGVTQSPTHLIKTRGQQVTLRCSPKSGHDTVSWYQQALGQGPQFIFQYYEEEERQRGNFPDRFSGHQFPNYSSELNVNALLLGDSALYLCASKMGSSYNEQFFGPGTRLTVL.

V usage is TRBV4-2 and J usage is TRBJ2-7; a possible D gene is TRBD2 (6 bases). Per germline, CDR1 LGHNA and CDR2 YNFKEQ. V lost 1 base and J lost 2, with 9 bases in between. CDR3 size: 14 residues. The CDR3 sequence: CASSQGTSTYEQYF. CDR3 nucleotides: TGTGCCAGCAGCCAAGGTACTAGCACCTACGAGCAGTACTTC.

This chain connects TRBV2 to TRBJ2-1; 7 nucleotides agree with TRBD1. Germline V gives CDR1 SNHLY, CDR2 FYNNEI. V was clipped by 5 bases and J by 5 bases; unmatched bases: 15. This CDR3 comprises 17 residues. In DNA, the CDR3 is TGTGCCAGCAGTACCTCCCAGATGAGACAGGGTCACAATGAGCAGTTCTTC. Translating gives CASSTSQMRQGHNEQFF.

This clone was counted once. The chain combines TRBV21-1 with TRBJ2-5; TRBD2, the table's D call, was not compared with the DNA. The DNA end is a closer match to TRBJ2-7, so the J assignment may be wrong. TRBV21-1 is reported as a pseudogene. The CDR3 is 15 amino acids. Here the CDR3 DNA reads TGTGCCAGCAGCAAAGGAGGGGGGGAATCCTACGAGCAGTACTTC. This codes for CASSKGGGESYEQYF.

The CDR3 nucleotides are TGCAGTGCTACTAACTACCACGAGCAGTACTTC. It codes for CSATNYHEQYF. V is TRBV20-1 and J is TRBJ2-7, with D unresolved. The germline V and J ends were trimmed by 4 bases and 5 bases, with 9 bases remaining between them. The CDR3 covers 11 residues. Germline V gene sequence: CDR1 DFQATT, CDR2 SNEGSKA (reference sequence).

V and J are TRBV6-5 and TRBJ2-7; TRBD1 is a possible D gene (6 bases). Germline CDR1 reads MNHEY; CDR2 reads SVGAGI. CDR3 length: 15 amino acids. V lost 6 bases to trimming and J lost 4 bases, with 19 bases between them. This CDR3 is CASRRNRERTYEQYF. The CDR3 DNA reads TGTGCCAGCAGACGTAACAGGGAACGAACGTACGAGCAGTACTTC.

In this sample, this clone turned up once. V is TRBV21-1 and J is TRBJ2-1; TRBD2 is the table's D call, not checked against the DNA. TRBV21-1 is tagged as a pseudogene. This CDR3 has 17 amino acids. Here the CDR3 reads CASSIRLAGKPYNEQFF. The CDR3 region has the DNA TGTGCCAGCAGCATACGACTAGCGGGAAAACCGTACAATGAGCAGTTCTTC.

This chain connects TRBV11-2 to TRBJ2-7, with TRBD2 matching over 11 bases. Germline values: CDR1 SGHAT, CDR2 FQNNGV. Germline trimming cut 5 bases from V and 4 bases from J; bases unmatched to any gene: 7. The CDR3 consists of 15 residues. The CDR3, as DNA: TGTGCCAGCAGCCCAGCCGGGACTAGCGGTTACGAGCAGTACTTC. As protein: CASSPAGTSGYEQYF.

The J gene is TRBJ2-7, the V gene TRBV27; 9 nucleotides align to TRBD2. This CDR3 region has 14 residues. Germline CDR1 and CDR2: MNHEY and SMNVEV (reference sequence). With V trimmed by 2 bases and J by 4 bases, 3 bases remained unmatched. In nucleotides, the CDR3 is TGTGCCAGCAGTTTAAGAGCGGGAGGTTACGAGCAGTACTTC. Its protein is CASSLRAGGYEQYF.

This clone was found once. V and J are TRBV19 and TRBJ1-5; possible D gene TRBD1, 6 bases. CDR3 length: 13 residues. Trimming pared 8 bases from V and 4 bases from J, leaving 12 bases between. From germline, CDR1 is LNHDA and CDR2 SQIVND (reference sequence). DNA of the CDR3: TGTGCCAGTGGAAGCGACAGGAATCAGCCCCAGCATTTT. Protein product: CASGSDRNQPQHF.

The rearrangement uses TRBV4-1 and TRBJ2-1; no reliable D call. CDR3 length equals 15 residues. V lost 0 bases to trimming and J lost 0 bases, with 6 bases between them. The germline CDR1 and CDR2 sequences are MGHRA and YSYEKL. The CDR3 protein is CASSQEMGSYNEQFF. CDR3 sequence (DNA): TGCGCCAGCAGCCAAGAGATGGGCTCCTACAATGAGCAGTTCTTC.